These T cell receptor beta chains were read from a single sample in a study of shared clonotypes between healthy human individuals. Sequencing was performed with immunoSEQ multiplex PCR; in TCRdb, only in-frame clones are kept and a portion is missing. This table holds fewer than 1.6 million clones, approximately 98.5% found once. Sequenced input: naive CD4+ T cells sorted from blood. Receptors originate from a man younger than 40 in good health. The CDR3 runs from the conserved cysteine through the conserved F or W. D genes are given only for firm matches. Rows may omit the clone size; those that give it use once, few, many or a size class.

TGTGCCAGCAGTTACTCCGGTGGAGCGGCCCAATACGAGCAGTACTTC,CASSYSGGAAQYEQYF,NA,TRBV6-6,NA,TRBJ2-7
TGTGCCAGCACCAGAACTAATGAAAAACTGTTTTTT,CASTRTNEKLFF,NA,TRBV6-4,once,TRBJ1-4
TGTGCCAGCAGCTTGCGGGCGGGAGGGAACACCGGGGAGCTGTTTTTT,CASSLRAGGNTGELFF,TRBD2,TRBV7-9,NA,TRBJ2-2
TGTGCCAGCAGCGTTCGGACAGGGGAAGAGACCCAGTACTTC,CASSVRTGEETQYF,TRBD1,TRBV5-4,NA,TRBJ2-5
TGTGCCAGCAGTCGGCAGGCGGACGGGACCCAGTACTTC,CASSRQADGTQYF,NA,TRBV2,NA,TRBJ2-5
TGTGCCAGCAGCCAAGGATTGCGGACTAGCGGGAGTCCCTACGAGCAGTACTTC,CASSQGLRTSGSPYEQYF,TRBD2,TRBV4-2,NA,TRBJ2-7
TGTGCCAGCAGCTTAGGGGGGGGACAGAGGTCCTACGAGCAGTACTTC,CASSLGGGQRSYEQYF,NA,TRBV11-2,NA,TRBJ2-7
TGTGCCAGCAGCTCTGGGACCTACAATGAGCAGTTCTTC,CASSSGTYNEQFF,NA,TRBV7-9,NA,TRBJ2-1
TGCGCCAGCAGCTTGACAGGATCAGTTAGCAATCAGCCCCAGCATTTT,CASSLTGSVSNQPQHF,NA,TRBV5-1,NA,TRBJ1-5
TGCGCCAGCAGCCAAGACGACCCGGGCCAGGAGACCCAGTACTTC,CASSQDDPGQETQYF,NA,TRBV4-1,NA,TRBJ2-5
TGTGCCAGCAGCGCTAGCGGGAGATGGCAAGAGACCCAGTACTTC,CASSASGRWQETQYF,TRBD2,TRBV9,NA,TRBJ2-5
TGTGCCAGCGGCACGGGGGGCCTGGAGACCCAGTACTTC,CASGTGGLETQYF,NA,TRBV28,NA,TRBJ2-5
TGTGCCAGCGGGGGACTAGCAGACAGCACAGATACGCAGTATTTT,CASGGLADSTDTQYF,NA,TRBV21-1,NA,TRBJ2-3
TGTGCCATCTCAAGGATGAACACTGAAGCTTTCTTT,CAISRMNTEAFF,NA,TRBV10-3,NA,TRBJ1-1
TGTGCCAGCAGCTTCGGACTAGCGGGGGTCTACGAGCAGTACTTC,CASSFGLAGVYEQYF,TRBD2,TRBV7-2,NA,TRBJ2-7
TGCGCCAGCAGCTCCAGACAGCCCACTAGCACAGATACGCAGTATTTT,CASSSRQPTSTDTQYF,NA,TRBV5-1,NA,TRBJ2-3
TGTGCCACCAGCAGAGCTCTTGGGGGTTACATGGACAATCAGCCCCAGCATTTT,CATSRALGGYMDNQPQHF,NA,TRBV15,NA,TRBJ1-5
TGCGCCAGCAGCCAAGATCGGACTAGCGGGACAGCCACCTACGAGCAGTACTTC,CASSQDRTSGTATYEQYF,TRBD2,TRBV4-1,NA,TRBJ2-7
TGTGCCAGCAGCAGACGTCCAGGCGGGAGTAAAGATACGCAGTATTTT,CASSRRPGGSKDTQYF,TRBD2,TRBV9,once,TRBJ2-3
TGTGCCTGGAGTGTCCTAGCGGGAGGGCCTCACGAGCAGTACTTC,CAWSVLAGGPHEQYF,TRBD2,TRBV30,NA,TRBJ2-7
TGTGCCAGCAGTCAAAACAGGGATCACACTGAAGCTTTCTTT,CASSQNRDHTEAFF,NA,TRBV25-1,NA,TRBJ1-1
TGTGCCAGCAGGACGCCCCTAGACGGGCTTTTCCATGGCTACACCTTC,CASRTPLDGLFHGYTF,NA,TRBV28,NA,TRBJ1-2
TGTGCCAGCTCACCGCAAATGGGCAGGGGGGACGAGCAGTACTTC,CASSPQMGRGDEQYF,NA,TRBV18,NA,TRBJ2-7
TGCGCCAGCAGCTTGGGTTTCCGAGAGACCCAGTACTTC,CASSLGFRETQYF,NA,TRBV5-1,NA,TRBJ2-5
TGCGCCAGCAGTGAGTCGACTGGGAGGACCCAGTACTTC,CASSESTGRTQYF,NA,TRBV10-2,NA,TRBJ2-5
TGTGCCTGGAGTTCCCTAGCGGGACGCACAGATACGCAGTATTTT,CAWSSLAGRTDTQYF,TRBD2,TRBV30,NA,TRBJ2-3
TGTGCCAGTAGTATATGGGGAAGTGCCGGGGAGCTGTTTTTT,CASSIWGSAGELFF,NA,TRBV19,NA,TRBJ2-2
TGTGCCAGCAGCGCCAGGGAGGGGGCAGGCGAGCAGTACTTC,CASSAREGAGEQYF,NA,TRBV5-4,NA,TRBJ2-7
TGTGCCAGCAGCTTAGTTGTGGGGGCTAGCGGGTCGATCCGGAGCTCCTACAATGAGCAGTTCTTC,CASSLVVGASGSIRSSYNEQFF,TRBD2,TRBV7-6,NA,TRBJ2-1
TGTGCCAGCAGCTTATCTAGCGGAGTAGATACGCAGTATTTT,CASSLSSGVDTQYF,TRBD2,TRBV7-3,NA,TRBJ2-3
TGCGCCAGCACACAGGGGTTTAATGAAAAACTGTTTTTT,CASTQGFNEKLFF,TRBD1,TRBV10-1,NA,TRBJ1-4
TGTGCCAGCAGTGAATATAGTAGGGGGAGCAAAAACATTCAGTACTTC,CASSEYSRGSKNIQYF,NA,TRBV25-1,once,TRBJ2-4
TGTGCCAGCAGCTTCGTAGCGGGAGGCGTCGGGGAGCAGTTCTTC,CASSFVAGGVGEQFF,TRBD2,TRBV7-2,NA,TRBJ2-1
TGCGCCAGCAGCCCCTACACAGGGGGCAATTTGATTCACGAAAAACTGTTTTTT,CASSPYTGGNLIHEKLFF,TRBD1,TRBV5-1,NA,TRBJ1-4
TGTGCCAGCAGTCCCCCAGGCACTGGGGATGGCTACACCTTC,CASSPPGTGDGYTF,NA,TRBV7-9,once,TRBJ1-2
TGTGCCAGCAACCCCACCGGGCGGGATTTAGGTACGCAGTATTTT,CASNPTGRDLGTQYF,NA,TRBV6-1,NA,TRBJ2-3
TGTGCCAGCAGCCGAAATCGACAGGGTAGGTTGGATGGCTACACCTTC,CASSRNRQGRLDGYTF,NA,TRBV21-1,NA,TRBJ1-2
TGTGCCAGCAGCTCCAGACTAGCGGGGGAAGAGACCCAGTACTTC,CASSSRLAGEETQYF,TRBD2,TRBV7-9,NA,TRBJ2-5
TGTGCCACGAGAAAGAGGAGCGGGAGCCACAATGAGCAGTTCTTC,CATRKRSGSHNEQFF,TRBD2,TRBV7-8,NA,TRBJ2-1
TGTGCCAGCAGCTCGAGACAGGGGGTTAATGAGCAGTTCTTC,CASSSRQGVNEQFF,TRBD1,TRBV7-8,NA,TRBJ2-1
TGTGCCAGCAGCCAAGGGACAGGGGGCGGTACGAACACTGAAGCTTTCTTT,CASSQGTGGGTNTEAFF,TRBD1,TRBV5-5,few,TRBJ1-1
TGCGCCAGCAGCCAAGCGATACTCACCGGGGAGCTGTTTTTT,CASSQAILTGELFF,NA,TRBV4-3,NA,TRBJ2-2
TGTGCCAGTAACAGACAGGGGCAGGAAAAACTGTTTTTT,CASNRQGQEKLFF,TRBD1,TRBV19,NA,TRBJ1-4
TGCGCCAGCAGCCACGAGACGCTAGCGGGGTCAACCTACGAGCAGTACTTC,CASSHETLAGSTYEQYF,TRBD2,TRBV5-1,once,TRBJ2-7
TGTGCCAGCAGTGCCTCGGTAAATACAGGGGTATCACGCAATCAGCCCCAGCATTTT,CASSASVNTGVSRNQPQHF,TRBD1,TRBV6-1,NA,TRBJ1-5
TGCGCCAGCAGCTTGGCCGGGACACCTAACTATGGCTACACCTTC,CASSLAGTPNYGYTF,NA,TRBV5-1,NA,TRBJ1-2
TGCGCCAGCAGCCCACTAGGACAGGATGCAGATACGCAGTATTTT,CASSPLGQDADTQYF,TRBD1,TRBV4-1,NA,TRBJ2-3
TGCAGCGTCCGGAATGGCCTTGGTGGCTACACCTTC,CSVRNGLGGYTF,NA,TRBV29-1,NA,TRBJ1-2
TGTGCCAGTAGTCCGCGAACGGGACAGGGATTCTATGGCTACACCTTC,CASSPRTGQGFYGYTF,TRBD1,TRBV19,NA,TRBJ1-2